This TCR beta chain stems from a study of T-cell memory formation after mild COVID-19. Study details: Largely donor-specific sequence clusters came from a couple of donors.

This clonotype was counted only a few times. Its specificity is unknown. 5'RACE primed at constant segments yielded TCR alpha and TCR beta cDNA libraries bearing sample barcodes and UMIs. TCRdb redid the calling of the 5' RACE reads with MiXCR, one entry per CDR3 protein. The sample shows under 250,000 distinct CDR3 sequences, 9.5% to 10% of them seen only once. This CDR3 region has 11 residues. CDR1 SNHLY and CDR2 FYNNEI come from the germline V gene. The V and J ends lost 6 bases and 8 bases respectively, with 10 bases between them. Study-wide points: Largely, contracting CD4+ clones fell within CM and EM, and contracting CD8+ clones within EMRA.

The chain recombines TRBV2 with TRBJ1-2; D gene unclear. The TCR comes from a man aged 18-30 years who had mild COVID-19 (a few samples of this study predate the infection). Cell type and time point are not known. Material for sequencing was PBMCs or a T cell subset sorted from them (not recorded which). CDR3 protein: CASRPMGGYTF. The CDR3 DNA reads as TGTGCCAGCAGACCCATGGGAGGCTACACCTTC. The variable domain in full, with the rest retrieved from reference TRBV2 and TRBJ1-2, is EPEVTQTPSHQVTQMGQEVILRCVPISNHLYFYWYRQILGQKVEFLVSFYNNEISEKSEIFDDQFSVERPDGSNFTLKIRSTKLEDSAMYFCASRPMGGYTFGSGTRLTVV.